One sample yielded the 14 T cell receptor beta chains listed below, sequenced in a study of regulatory T cells in long-lasting Graves disease. According to the study, TCR beta libraries were built with iRepertoire HTBI primers and CDR3-region Arm-PCR. MiXCR was run by TCRdb on the multiplex PCR reads, yielding one entry per CDR3 protein. The repertoire consists of roughly 250,000 distinct CDR3 sequences, with about 18% occurring once and the leading ten covering around 13%. As to time point: newly diagnosed GD, antithyroid drugs for less than 3 months. After RNA was extracted from PBMCs, the TCR library was made from it. A further study also used this sample, focusing on T cells in Graves' hyperthyroidism and ophthalmopathy.

Material: peripheral blood mononuclear cells (PBMCs), obtained at new diagnosis, from a patient treated with antithyroid drugs. These receptors were obtained from a woman aged 25 to 39 with Graves disease.

This clonotype has at least ten counts. The V gene is TRBV4-2, the J gene TRBJ1-2; TRBD1 aligns across 10 bases. The germline V gene encodes CDR1 LGHNA and CDR2 YNFKEQ. V shed 0 bases, J shed 4 bases, and the junction held 5 bases outside the gene matches. This CDR3 contains 16 residues. The CDR3 DNA sequence: TGTGCCAGCAGCCAAGATCAGGGGACAGGGGTCTATGGCTACACCTTC. Its protein is CASSQDQGTGVYGYTF.

This clonotype came up many times. The V gene is TRBV12-5, the J gene TRBJ1-6; D uncertain. V lost 5 bases, J lost 5 bases, and 7 bases lay in between. The CDR3 has 13 amino acids. CDR1 and CDR2 (germline): LGHNT, FRNRAP. DNA of the CDR3: TGTGCTAGTGGTCTGAGGGATAATTCACCCCTCCACTTT. As protein: CASGLRDNSPLHF.

This clonotype was seen repeatedly, ten times or more. The chain couples TRBV14 to TRBJ2-3; D unclear. Germline V CDR1 and CDR2: SGHDN, FVKESK. The CDR3 consists of 15 residues. Trimming removed 6 bases from V and 4 bases from J, with 17 bases in between. For the CDR3, the DNA is TGTGCCAGCAGAAAGAGCCGGTCGGGCGCAGATACGCAGTATTTT. It is translated as CASRKSRSGADTQYF.

This clonotype was detected ten times or more. The chain links TRBV4-1 to TRBJ1-6, with D unclear. The CDR3 totals 13 residues. The germline V gene encodes CDR1 MGHRA and CDR2 YSYEKL. Trimming removed 0 bases at V and 11 bases at J, with 8 bases between. CDR3 amino acids: CASSQDYGTPLHF. The CDR3 DNA is TGCGCCAGCAGCCAAGACTACGGGACACCCCTCCACTTT.

This clonotype was observed many times. V gene TRBV10-2 combines with J gene TRBJ1-1, with TRBD1 as a possible D gene (5 bases). CDR1 and CDR2 (germline): WSHSY, SAAADI. V was trimmed by 3 bases and J by 4 bases, leaving 9 bases between them. This CDR3 is 13 amino acids long. CDR3 in amino acids: CASSDRTLTEAFF. The CDR3 DNA follows: TGCGCCAGCAGTGATCGGACACTCACTGAAGCTTTCTTT.

The table lists this clonotype with many counts. The J gene is TRBJ2-7, the V gene TRBV5-8; D is undetermined. The CDR3 is 11 residues long. Germline V gene data show CDR1 as SGHTS and CDR2 as YDEGEE. Trimming shortened V by 4 bases and J by 5 bases, and 7 bases separated the two germline ends. CDR3 DNA sequence: TGTGCCAGCAGCCACCCCAACGAGCAGTACTTC. Protein: CASSHPNEQYF. The full variable domain, its missing parts supplied by reference TRBV5-8 and TRBJ2-7, is EAGVTQSPTHLIKTRGQQATLRCSPISGHTSVYWYQQALGLGLQFLLWYDEGEERNRGNFPPRFSGRQFPNYSSELNVNALELEDSALYLCASSHPNEQYFGPGTRLTVT.

DNA of the CDR3: TGTGCCAGCAGCTCGGACAGGTTCACTGAAGCTTTCTTT. Translated, it gives CASSSDRFTEAFF. The gene calls are TRBV11-2 and TRBJ1-1; TRBD1 matches 7 bases. Germline V lookup: CDR1 SGHAT, CDR2 FQNNGV. The J segment lost 4 bases and the V segment lost 4 bases, leaving 3 bases of the junction unmatched. This CDR3 has 13 residues. Variable domain in full (rest from reference TRBV11-2 and TRBJ1-1): EAGVAQSPRYKIIEKRQSVAFWCNPISGHATLYWYQQILGQGPKLLIQFQNNGVVDDSQLPKDRFSAERLKGVDSTLKIQPAKLEDSAVYLCASSSDRFTEAFFGQGTRLTVV.

This chain connects TRBV7-9 to TRBJ2-1; 9 nucleotides agree with TRBD1. The CDR3 is 16 residues long. Germline values: CDR1 SEHNR, CDR2 FQNEAQ (reference sequence). V lost 8 bases to trimming and J lost 9 bases; unmatched junction nucleotides: 17. The CDR3 nucleotides are TGTGCCAGCGGCCTTAGAAGGGACAGGGTGGGGATTGAGCAGTTCTTC. The encoded protein is CASGLRRDRVGIEQFF.

Concerning this clonotype: One base separates it from a far larger clone, so it is likely a read error. The conserved closing phenylalanine or tryptophan is absent in this CDR3, likely reflecting a read error. The chain combines TRBV18 with TRBJ2-1; D remains unclear. Near its end, the DNA agrees better with TRBJ2-5, so the J call may be wrong. The CDR3 is 13 residues long. Germline V gene lookup returns CDR1 KGHSH and CDR2 LQKENI. CDR3 nucleotide sequence: TGTGCCAGCTCACCCGGACACCAAGAGACCCAGTACTCC. This encodes CASSPGHQETQYS.

This clonotype was observed at least ten times. This sequence joins TRBV20-1 and TRBJ2-5; 11 bases are shared with TRBD2. The germline V gene has CDR1 DFQATT and CDR2 SNEGSKA (reference sequence). V lost 6 bases and J lost 3; bases outside the gene matches: 9. The CDR3 sequence is 15 residues long. CDR3 loop: CSARVPLAGEETQYF. The CDR3 region has the DNA TGCAGTGCCCGCGTCCCACTAGCGGGGGAAGAGACCCAGTACTTC.

J is TRBJ1-5 and V is TRBV4-2, with D unresolved. This CDR3 has 14 amino acids. Germline assignment: CDR1 LGHNA and CDR2 YNFKEQ. The V end was cut by 0 bases, the J end by 8 bases, with 11 bases between. CDR3 DNA: TGTGCCAGCAGCCAAGAGGCCTGGAGGGAGCCCCAGCATTTT. Translation gives CASSQEAWREPQHF.

Many counts were recorded for this clonotype. This chain joins TRBV20-1 and TRBJ1-5; TRBD1 might be the D (6 bases). The CDR3 runs to 15 residues. Between the trimmed V and J ends, which lost 1 base and 2 bases, there was a span of 12 bases. Germline V lookup: CDR1 DFQATT, CDR2 SNEGSKA (reference sequence). CDR3 DNA: TGCAGTGCTAGAGGGGGGCAAGGGGGCAATCAGCCCCAGCATTTT. This codes for CSARGGQGGNQPQHF.

Worth noting for this clonotype: A much larger clone lies a single base off, so this may be a read error. The V and J genes are TRBV6-2 or TRBV6-3 and TRBJ2-2, with TRBD2 identical over 8 bases. Germline CDR1 reads MNHEY; CDR2 reads SVGEGT. The CDR3 extends over 15 amino acids. J was trimmed by 5 bases and V by 6 bases; bases with no gene match: 8. The CDR3 DNA reads TGTGCCAGCAGAAACGGGGGGGCCGGAACCGGGGAGCTGTTTTTT. It codes for CASRNGGAGTGELFF.

The chain recombines TRBV7-2 with TRBJ2-1; 10 bases fit TRBD2. This CDR3 has 15 amino acids. The V and J ends lost 3 bases and 13 bases, in that order; junction bases with no gene match: 12. The germline CDR1 and CDR2 sequences are SGHTA and FQGNSA. CDR3 amino acids: CASSLPSGGQETQFF. The DNA for the CDR3 is TGTGCCAGCAGCTTGCCTAGCGGGGGCCAAGAGACCCAGTTCTTC.